This T cell receptor (beta chain) comes out of a study of cytomegalovirus exposure and HLA in healthy donors. Findings and limits, study-wide: Among CMV-associated TCR beta chains, most appeared HLA-restricted in a later analysis. Overall, about 160 TCR beta chains were annotated as cytomegalovirus-associated. A later analysis found common viral pathogens apparently linked to several of the most significant clusters.

About this clone: Its antigen is still unknown.

Donors were ostensibly healthy at sampling, although undocumented immune exposures were probable. Germline V gene lookup returns CDR1 SEHNR and CDR2 FQNEAQ (reference sequence). V was pared by 4 bases and J by 10 bases, with 14 bases between. The CDR3 covers 13 residues. 60 Vbeta and 13 Jbeta primers were used in PCR. Data came from immunoSEQ multiplex PCR; TCRdb stores just in-frame clones and leaves some out. The sample yields 110,000 or so clones, over 65% seen once. Source material: PBMCs. This TCR was recovered from a young woman in good health and CMV-seronegative. J is TRBJ2-1 and V is TRBV7-9; D possibly corresponds to TRBD2 (6 bases). The CDR3 nucleotides are TGTGCCAGCAGCTCACCCTCTAGCGTCGAGCAGTTCTTC. Protein: CASSSPSSVEQFF.